Below are 8 T cell receptor beta chains sequenced from a single sample in a study of blood T cell repertoires in COVID-19. TCRdb keeps only in-frame clones here, not all; method: immunoSEQ multiplex PCR. The sample has about 120,000 clones; around 79% are singletons. Material for sequencing was peripheral blood. The receptor set was obtained from a man between 70 and 80 years old with acute or convalescent COVID-19.

V is TRBV7-2 and J is TRBJ1-4; TRBD1 matches at 11 bases. CDR1 and CDR2 (germline): SGHTA, FQGNSA. CDR3 length: 15 amino acids. After removal of 2 bases from V and 7 bases from J, the junction contained 3 bases not matched to a gene. The CDR3 DNA is TGTGCCAGCAGCTTAATGGGACAGGGGGGTGAAAAACTGTTTTTT. This gives the protein CASSLMGQGGEKLFF.

This chain uses TRBV9 with TRBJ2-2; D perhaps matches TRBD2 (6 bases). V was trimmed by 2 bases and J by 3 bases, leaving 20 bases between them. Germline CDR1 reads SGDLS; CDR2 reads YYNGEE. The CDR3 contains 18 residues. CDR3 DNA sequence: TGTGCCAGCAGCGTTGCTTGGGGTGGCTGGGGGGACACCGGGGAGCTGTTTTTT. As protein: CASSVAWGGWGDTGELFF.

V usage is TRBV5-1 and J usage is TRBJ2-7, with 7 bases lining up with TRBD2. The CDR3 totals 15 residues. The trim removed 4 bases at V and 0 bases at J, leaving 7 bases unmatched. In germline, CDR1 is SGHRS, CDR2 YFSETQ. The DNA for the CDR3 is TGCGCCAGCAGCCTATCCGGGGGGAGCTCCTACGAGCAGTACTTC. Translated: CASSLSGGSSYEQYF.

In nucleotides, the CDR3 is TGTGCCAGCAGTCCACGGACAGGAGGCGAGTACTTC. Protein: CASSPRTGGEYF. The chain has TRBV27 and TRBJ2-7, with 7 positions matching TRBD1. The germline V gene has CDR1 MNHEY and CDR2 SMNVEV (reference sequence). V was clipped by 5 bases and J by 11 bases; unmatched bases: 9. The CDR3 has 12 residues.

This clone was detected a few times. The chain is built from TRBV7-2 and TRBJ1-1, with 9 nucleotides matching TRBD1. Germline V CDR1 and CDR2: SGHTA, FQGNSA. Trimming at V came to 5 bases and at J to 4 bases, leaving 8 bases not matched to a gene. The CDR3 is made up of 15 amino acids. CDR3 DNA: TGTGCCAGCAGCACCACAGGGGGCTGGGGCACTGAAGCTTTCTTT. Translated: CASSTTGGWGTEAFF.

The CDR3 DNA sequence: TGTGCCACCGGACAGGGAAACTCTGGGGCCAACGTCCTGACTTTC. Translating gives CATGQGNSGANVLTF. V is TRBV15 and J is TRBJ2-6; 8 bases map to TRBD1. The ends lost 8 bases at V and 0 bases at J; junction bases unmatched: 3. From germline, CDR1 is LNHNV and CDR2 YYDKDF (reference sequence). This CDR3 is 15 amino acids long.

The rearrangement joins TRBV2 to TRBJ2-7, with 10 bases that match TRBD1. The V gene's germline CDR1 is SNHLY and CDR2 FYNNEI. The length of the CDR3 is 14 residues. V lost 6 bases and J lost 5; bases outside the gene matches: 7. CDR3 residues: CASRRGTGENEQYF. As DNA, the CDR3 is TGTGCCAGCAGGAGGGGGACAGGGGAAAACGAGCAGTACTTC.

Written as DNA, the CDR3 is TGCGCCAGCACCGTATGGGGGGCGAACACCGGGGAGCTGTTTTTT. It translates to CASTVWGANTGELFF. The chain recombines TRBV5-1 with TRBJ2-2; D is perhaps TRBD2 (6 bases). Per germline, CDR1 SGHRS and CDR2 YFSETQ. Trimming cost V 6 bases and J 0 bases, with 12 bases left between them. This CDR3 is built from 15 residues.